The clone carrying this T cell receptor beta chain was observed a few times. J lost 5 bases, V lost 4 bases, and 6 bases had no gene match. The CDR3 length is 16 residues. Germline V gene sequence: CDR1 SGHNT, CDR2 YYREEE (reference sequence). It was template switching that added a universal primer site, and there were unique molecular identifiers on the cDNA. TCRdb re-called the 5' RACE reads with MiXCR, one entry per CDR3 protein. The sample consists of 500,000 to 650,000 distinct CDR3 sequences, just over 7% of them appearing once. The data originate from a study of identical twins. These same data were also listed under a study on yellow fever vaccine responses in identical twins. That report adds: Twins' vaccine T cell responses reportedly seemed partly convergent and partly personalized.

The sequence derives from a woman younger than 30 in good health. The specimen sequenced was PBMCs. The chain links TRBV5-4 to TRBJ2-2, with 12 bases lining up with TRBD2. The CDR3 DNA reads TGTGCCAGCAGCAAGAAGACTAGCGGGAGTACCGGGGAGCTGTTTTTT. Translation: CASSKKTSGSTGELFF. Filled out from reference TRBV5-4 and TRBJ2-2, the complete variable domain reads ETGVTQSPTHLIKTRGQQVTLRCSSQSGHNTVSWYQQALGQGPQFIFQYYREEENGRGNFPPRFSGLQFPNYSSELNVNALELDDSALYLCASSKKTSGSTGELFFGEGSRLTVL.